The clone carrying this T cell receptor beta chain showed up just a few times. Its specificity is unknown. Germline V gene sequence: CDR1 SGHAT, CDR2 FQNNGV. This CDR3 has 21 amino acids. Germline trimming cut 6 bases from V and 1 base from J; bases unmatched to any gene: 19. The sample originates from a study of blood T cells in healthy people across ages. The study's findings and limits: Both naive CD4+ cell counts and diversity were greater in long-lived donors than in aged donors.

Primed by a sample-barcoded 5' primer and a J-beta primer mix, a second PCR proceeded for 7 to 11 cycles. TCRdb re-called the 5' RACE reads with MiXCR, one entry per CDR3 protein. The sample shows 1.4 million to 1.5 million distinct CDR3 sequences, roughly 45% of them seen only once. PBMCs, at least 6 million per sample, were isolated. The genes are TRBV11-2 and TRBJ2-1, with 12 bases matching TRBD2. Sequencing used blood. The sequence was obtained from a woman aged 18-29 years in good health. The CDR3 DNA is TGTGCCAGCAGGCACGATAGCGCCGGGACTAGCGGGCGTTCGTCCTACAATGAGCAGTTCTTC. This gives the protein CASRHDSAGTSGRSSYNEQFF.